These 5 T cell receptor beta chains were sequenced from one sample in a study of Ad26.COV2.S vaccination and SARS-CoV-2 variants. The treatment: about 20 received Ad26.COV2.S at low or high dose, single or two shots; 5 received placebo; per-sample allocation not given. The samples date from day 63 after the first vaccine or placebo injection. Some clones are missing from TCRdb's copy, which holds only in-frame ones; the method was immunoSEQ multiplex PCR. The repertoire consists of fewer than 400,000 clones, with about 89% occurring once and the leading ten covering under 2%. The material was peripheral blood, obtained in a trial of Ad26.COV2.S vaccine versus placebo. The origin of the receptors is a person aged 18 to 65 who received the Ad26.COV2.S COVID-19 vaccine or a placebo.

The rearrangement uses TRBV21-1 and TRBJ2-2; the table calls TRBD2, which could not be checked here. TRBV21-1 is recorded as a pseudogene. CDR3 length: 18 amino acids. CDR3 amino acids: CASSKLGGRGSLIGELFF. The DNA for the CDR3 is TGTGCCAGCAGCAAATTGGGGGGGCGCGGTTCGTTGATCGGGGAGCTGTTTTTT.

Written as DNA, the CDR3 is TGTGCCAGCAGCTCACACCCTAGCGGGAGGGCCGGTTACGAGCAGTACTTC. As protein: CASSSHPSGRAGYEQYF. The V and J genes are TRBV11-3 and TRBJ2-7; 12 bases agree with TRBD2. The length of the CDR3 is 17 residues. The ends lost 4 bases at V and 4 bases at J; junction bases unmatched: 11. Germline V gives CDR1 SGHNT, CDR2 YENEEA.

J is TRBJ2-3 and V is TRBV7-9; the D is unclear. Trimming cost V 2 bases and J 3 bases, with 3 bases left between them. This CDR3 region has 12 residues. Germline V gene data show CDR1 as SEHNR and CDR2 as FQNEAQ (reference sequence). The CDR3 is CASSLITDTQYF. The CDR3 region has the DNA TGTGCCAGCAGCTTAATAACAGATACGCAGTATTTT. The full variable domain, with the rest looked up from reference TRBV7-9 and TRBJ2-3, is DTGVSQNPRHKITKRGQNVTFRCDPISEHNRLYWYRQTLGQGPEFLTYFQNEAQLEKSRLLSDRFSAERPKGSFSTLEIQRTEQGDSAMYLCASSLITDTQYFGPGTRLTVL.

The chain joins TRBV6-5 to TRBJ1-1; D is perhaps TRBD1 (5 bases). V shed 6 bases and J shed 5 bases, with 13 bases lying between them. This CDR3 spans 13 amino acids. Germline V gene sequence: CDR1 MNHEY, CDR2 SVGAGI. CDR3 nucleotide sequence: TGTGCCAGCAGGGGGGGACCCGGGACTGAAGCTTTCTTT. This codes for CASRGGPGTEAFF.

The rearrangement uses TRBV4-1 and TRBJ1-5; possibly TRBD1 for D (6 bases). Trimming left V 0 bases short and J 2 bases short, with 8 bases between. Per germline, CDR1 MGHRA and CDR2 YSYEKL. The CDR3 length is 15 residues. As DNA, the CDR3 is TGCGCCAGCAGCCAAGAACACAGGGGCAATCAGCCCCAGCATTTT. It is translated as CASSQEHRGNQPQHF.